Reported below is one TCR beta chain. This sample is part of a study of cytomegalovirus exposure and HLA in healthy donors. V gave up 0 bases and J gave up 1 base, with 8 bases separating them. Per the germline V gene, CDR1 is SGDLS and CDR2 is YYNGEE. The CDR3 length is 15 residues. 13 Jbeta primers and 60 Vbeta primers were used for the PCR. Clones were read by immunoSEQ multiplex PCR, and TCRdb kept only the in-frame ones, dropping some. This sample carries some 120,000 clones, roughly 70% of them seen once, and the ten largest clones take 5.5% to 8.5%. The sequencing sample was made of PBMCs. This clonotype was obtained from a man aged 35 to 55 in good health and CMV-seropositive. The V gene is TRBV9, the J gene TRBJ1-5; D ambiguous. CDR3 in amino acids: CASSVGGRSNQPQHF. CDR3 DNA: TGTGCCAGCAGCGTAGGTGGCAGAAGCAATCAGCCCCAGCATTTT. The full variable domain, completed using reference TRBV9 and TRBJ1-5, is DSGVTQTPKHLITATGQRVTLRCSPRSGDLSVYWYQQSLDQGLQFLIQYYNGEERAKGNILERFSAQQFPDLHSELNLSSLELGDSALYFCASSVGGRSNQPQHFGDGTRLSIL.